This T cell receptor beta chain is from a study of shared clonotypes between healthy human individuals. Study background: Per donor, CD8 memory used one plate, CD8 naive used two, CD4 memory used three and CD4 naive used three. Study-level findings and limits: What naive subsets generally showed was a larger estimated richness than memory subsets showed. Donor clonotype sharing was expected to depend on sequencing depth. Genetic and exposure-history diversity was limited by the few donors.

Only in-frame clones appear in the TCRdb table, and some are missing; sequencing was by immunoSEQ multiplex PCR. Seen here are millions of clones, about 93% observed once, and the top ten hold roughly 1.7%. Worth noting for this clone: What it binds is unknown.

The naive CD8 subset, CD45RO-negative cells positively selected for CCR7, excluded terminally differentiated effector memory CD45RA+ cells. Sequencing used naive CD8+ T cells from PBMCs. The TCR was taken from a man younger than 35 in good health. Some clones in this sample may be carry-over from other donors' samples.

The CDR3 here is CASRWAAIGDTQYF. The CDR3 DNA reads as TGTGCCAGCAGATGGGCAGCCATAGGGGATACGCAGTATTTT. The V and J genes are TRBV2 and TRBJ2-3; D is uncertain. The CDR3 covers 14 residues. Looked up from germline, CDR1 is SNHLY and CDR2 is FYNNEI. V lost 6 bases and J lost 6, with 16 bases in between.